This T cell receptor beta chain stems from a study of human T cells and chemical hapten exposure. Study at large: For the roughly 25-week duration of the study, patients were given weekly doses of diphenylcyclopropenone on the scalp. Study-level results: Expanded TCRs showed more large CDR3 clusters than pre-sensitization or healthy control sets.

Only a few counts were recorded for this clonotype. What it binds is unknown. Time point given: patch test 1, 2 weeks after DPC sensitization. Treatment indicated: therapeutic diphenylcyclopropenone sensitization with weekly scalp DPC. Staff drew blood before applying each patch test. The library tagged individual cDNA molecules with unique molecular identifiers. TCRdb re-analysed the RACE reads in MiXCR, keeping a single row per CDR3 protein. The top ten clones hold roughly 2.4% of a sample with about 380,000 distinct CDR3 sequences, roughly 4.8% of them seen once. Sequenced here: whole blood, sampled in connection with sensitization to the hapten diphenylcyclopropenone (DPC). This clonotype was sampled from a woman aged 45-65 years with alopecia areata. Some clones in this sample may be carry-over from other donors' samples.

The CDR3 bases are TGTGCCAGTGGGCGGGGTTCTAGCACAGATACGCAGTATTTT. Its translation is CASGRGSSTDTQYF. The chain has TRBV6-1 and TRBJ2-3; D is perhaps TRBD2 (6 bases). The CDR3 sequence is 14 residues long. Germline V gives CDR1 MNHNS, CDR2 SASEGT. V shed 9 bases and J shed 0 bases, with 13 bases lying between them.